This T cell receptor (beta chain) was profiled in a study of cytomegalovirus exposure and HLA in healthy donors (dated by TCRdb to the late 2010s). Context from the whole study: An earlier analysis of a few hundred of the donors reported about 280 Gb of sequence data and approximately 120 million unique TCR beta sequences obtained from 150 million to 200 million T cells. In addition to the first cohort of around 670 subjects, a separate validation cohort of 120 different subjects was used. Donor age, sex, ethnicity and CMV serostatus were compiled together with the repertoire data. An early release covering roughly 640 HLA-typed donors comprised approximately 300 gigabases of sequencing data and around 80 million unique TCR sequences. The study was designed to test whether signatures of past pathogen exposure could be identified by cataloging public T cell receptors. Both class I and class II loci were covered by HLA typing, at four-digit resolution. To predict cytomegalovirus infection status, the study brought together high-throughput TCR immunosequencing, statistical association of individual TCRs with disease status, and machine learning. Typing coverage varied by locus: 629-630 donors for A, B, C, DRB1 and DQB1; about 520 for DQA1; more than 600 for DPA1; roughly 450 for DPB1. The genetic ancestry cluster associated with self-reported Caucasian donors included about four fifths of the approximately 400 genotyped donors. All discovery cohort repertoires had been generated using a single sequencing platform. A later genetic analysis took genome-wide SNP genotypes for about three fifths of the roughly 700 donors and used that subset as a discovery cohort. The later analysis used no new phenotypic data to find candidate immune exposures, relying instead on TCR beta sequences and their occurrence across donors. In a later analysis, previously published TCR beta repertoires from 500 to 750 donors were re-analyzed and high-resolution HLA genotyping was added so that TCR occurrence patterns could be studied. Among under 450 genotyped donors of the cohort, an average of around 240,000 unique TCR beta nucleotide sequences were sequenced per donor, roughly 20% of them non-productive. Using immunosequencing, the study profiled T cell repertoires from some 670 subjects and related those repertoires to cytomegalovirus serostatus. Four to six DR-DQ haplotypes were handled as single units for association and clustering, since linkage in the cohort was strong. An earlier analysis of about 600 of the donors used high-throughput TCR beta sequencing to judge whether each TCR beta V gene segment behaved as functional or pseudogenic. Points the paper makes about the study in general: Sequencing depth was assumed to be roughly uniform across donors in the presence/absence analyses, though that assumption may not hold. A further reported finding was that TCR beta sequences accurately predicted the HLA-A and HLA-B alleles for most subjects in the first cohort. Strong co-occurrence of HLA alleles, especially DR and DQ, made assigning TCR associations to individual alleles difficult. In a later analysis, HLA-associated TCR beta chains showed more clonal expansion and lower generation probabilities than non-associated chains that were equally common. In a later genetic analysis, fewer N-insertions in productive TCRs were reported among donors in an Asian-associated ancestry cluster than the roughly 700-donor mean. Because HLA typing was missing for some donors at each locus, association tests included only the typed subset. A cluster of highly shared sequence variants was judged likely to represent a technical artifact of the sequencing pipeline. The authors suggested that the approach could potentially be extended to other disease states and immunological phenotypes. V-gene and J-gene trimming of TCR beta chains was associated with a missense DCLRE1C variant in a later genetic analysis, and the association was replicated in an independent cohort. Linkage disequilibrium might explain the correlated functional status among segregating V segments, but an unknown experimental factor could not be excluded. Most TCR sequences were observed very rarely across donors, whereas some public TCRs were present in many individuals. In an earlier analysis of 587 of the donors, most TCR beta V segments were observed in productive rearrangements about 87% or about 30% of the time, broadly matching IMGT annotations. Most CMV-associated TCR beta chains appeared to be HLA-restricted in a later analysis, and the HLA associations seemed to be driven largely by CMV exposure. In the study, 150 to 200 TCR beta chains were listed as associated with cytomegalovirus. A few of the identified cytomegalovirus-associated TCR beta chains were confirmed in vitro to be specific for cytomegalovirus antigens. A later analysis reported that several top co-occurrence clusters appeared linked to parvovirus B19, influenza, CMV and Epstein-Barr virus. In a later analysis, some 18,000 TCR beta sequences were associated with specific HLA alleles at a false discovery rate of 0.05. According to a later analysis, TCR association rates differed among HLA loci, with DRB1 alleles showing the most associated TCRs and HLA-C alleles showing the fewest. Because counts were too low, about 18 rarely observed V segments, including chromosome 9 orphons, were excluded from the earlier analysis of under 650 of the donors. Cytomegalovirus status was reported to be diagnosed by the classifier with high specificity and sensitivity in both the original and validation cohorts. Because the 87-base-pair reads could not distinguish some IMGT-functional V segments, including TRBV6-2 and TRBV6-3, those segments were excluded. The cohort was sequenced for TCR beta chains only, and without alpha or paired-chain data the features that could be detected were limited. Immune exposure information for the cohort was limited to CMV serostatus.

Libraries were made using the immunoSEQ multiplex PCR assay. A mixture of 60 forward primers for TCR Vbeta segments and 13 reverse primers for TCR Jbeta segments was used in the multiplex PCR. The CDR3 region of rearranged TCR beta genes was amplified from genomic DNA by a multiplex PCR assay. The Illumina HiSeq System was used to sequence the amplified TCR beta libraries as 87-base-pair reads. The original pipeline was this. A later analysis counted tens of millions of unique TCR beta chains across the roughly 700 repertoires, and some 11 million of these chains were shared by at least two donors. Raw reads were error-corrected and collapsed into unique sequences by a nearest-neighbor algorithm in which closely related sequences were merged to remove PCR and sequencing errors. To assign V, D and J gene segments, CDR3 sequences were aligned to IMGT reference sequences. For a sequence to be retained, a match of at least six nucleotides was required to both a V gene segment and a J gene segment. A rearrangement was called productive if the CDR3 had no stop codons and remained in frame with V and J, and every other rearrangement was called non-productive. CDR3 was defined by IMGT convention, running from the second conserved V-encoded cysteine to the conserved J-encoded phenylalanine. In an earlier analysis of more than 550 of the donors, sequences lacking an unambiguous match to a single V gene segment were excluded. In an earlier analysis of about 590 of the donors, a V segment was called functional when productive rearrangements were above 56.7%, and segregating when the standard deviation between donors exceeded 5%. A statistical classification framework was built for diagnosing cytomegalovirus status from the catalog of TCR beta chain sequences. In a later analysis, TCR nucleotide sequences were compared against IMGT/GENE-DB human TR gene sequences so that V and J genes could be assigned. Using the TCRdist pipeline, a later analysis assigned CDR3 sequences along with most-parsimonious VDJ recombination scenarios. In a later analysis, each TCR beta chain was defined by its CDR3 amino acid sequence together with its V-gene family, and reads lacking a unique V-gene family were excluded. In a later analysis, a few hundred highly shared, low-generation-probability nucleotide sequences were removed to address suspected cross-contamination and a sequencing artifact. In a later analysis, a clonal expansion index was calculated for each public chain from normalized within-repertoire ranks of inferred template counts. Generation probabilities in a later analysis came from a VDJ recombination model fitted to out-of-frame rearrangements, and those results were checked against IGoR. In a later analysis, TCR-TCR, TCR-HLA and TCR-CMV co-occurrence was scored with hypergeometric tests, and a repertoire-size bias correction was applied to TCR pairs. False discovery rates were estimated in a later analysis by permuting HLA or CMV assignments 20 times. In a later analysis, co-occurring TCRs were grouped using DBSCAN, with TCRdist sequence similarity added in when clustering inside HLA-allele-positive subsets. Co-occurrence clustering excluded repertoires with fewer than 30,000 or more than 120,000 public chains, plus five with anomalous nucleotide sharing. Not all clones reach the TCRdb copy of this immuneACCESS table, which keeps in-frame sequences only. Checked studies attribute under half of the gap to unresolved V genes and leave the rest unexplained. That table is the source of V, J and clone size, and D and trimming were worked out from the DNA. The sample has roughly 130,000 clones on record, around 80% of them singletons. The ten biggest clones cover around 2% of the sample.

This clone was detected once. What antigen it recognizes has not been identified. No base-level quality is on record; no much larger clone is a single base apart. The sample contains more than one DNA sequence encoding this CDR3. The germline V gene sets CDR1 to SGHAT and CDR2 to FQNNGV. Including cysteine and phenylalanine, the CDR3 has 15 amino acids. Only the CDR3 part of the read is kept: 45 bases, read in frame from the first base. At the junction V is shortened by 0 bases and J by 2 bases, with 10 bases in between. The cohort consisted of 650 to 850 healthy bone marrow donors. All cohort members were sampled while nominally healthy, although unrecorded immune exposures were likely present. The donor tested CMV seronegative, placing the donor among the 350 to 400 seronegative members of the cohort. A peripheral blood sample was collected from each donor, and TCR beta sequencing was performed on peripheral blood mononuclear cells. The Qiagen DNeasy Blood Extraction Kit was used to extract genomic DNA from the blood cell samples.

The sequenced material came from PBMCs. This receptor was taken from a man aged 25 to 40 in good health and CMV-seronegative. The rearranged chain carries TRBV11-2 and TRBJ1-2, and possibly TRBD1, on 5 matching bases. The DNA reads as follows: TGTGCCAGCAGCTTAGAAGGGGCGGCCAACTATGGCTACACCTTC. Translated, it reads CASSLEGAANYGYTF. With the portions outside the CDR3 filled from the reference TRBV11-2 and TRBJ1-2 genes, the complete variable region becomes EAGVAQSPRYKIIEKRQSVAFWCNPISGHATLYWYQQILGQGPKLLIQFQNNGVVDDSQLPKDRFSAERLKGVDSTLKIQPAKLEDSAVYLCASSLEGAANYGYTFGSGTRLTVV.